What follows are 5 T cell receptor beta chains derived from one specimen sequenced in a study of blood T cells in healthy people across ages. The use of a sample-barcoded 5' primer and a J-beta primer mix characterized a second PCR of roughly 6 to 11 cycles. TCRdb processed the 5' RACE reads anew with MiXCR; each CDR3 protein has one entry. The table lists approximately 1,000,000 distinct CDR3 sequences, less than 45% of them singletons. The specimen sequenced was blood. Every receptor here comes from a man in his late teens or twenties in good health.

The chain is built from TRBV4-1 and TRBJ1-1; D unresolved. CDR1 MGHRA and CDR2 YSYEKL come from the germline V gene. This CDR3 contains 14 residues. The ends were cut back, 5 bases at V and 0 bases at J, with 10 bases in the middle. CDR3 DNA sequence: TGCGCCAGCAGCGTAGAGACGGTGAACACTGAAGCTTTCTTT. Its translation: CASSVETVNTEAFF.

Only a few counts were recorded for this clonotype. The chain employs TRBV2 and TRBJ1-5; D not resolved. Looked up from germline, CDR1 is SNHLY and CDR2 is FYNNEI. Trimming cost V 3 bases and J 3 bases, with 9 bases left between them. The CDR3 has 14 amino acids. The CDR3 here is CASSDRRVNQPQHF. CDR3 in DNA: TGTGCCAGCAGTGATAGGAGGGTCAATCAGCCCCAGCATTTT.

This clonotype was recorded a few times. This chain uses TRBV28 with TRBJ1-2; the D is unclear. The CDR3 runs to 14 residues. Trimming removed 3 bases from V and 5 bases from J, with 13 bases in between. Germline CDR1 and CDR2: MDHEN and SYDVKM. The CDR3 is CASSFNGGKYGYTF. The CDR3, as DNA: TGTGCCAGCAGTTTCAACGGCGGAAAATATGGCTACACCTTC.

V is TRBV2 and J is TRBJ1-1; D might be TRBD1 (5 bases). The germline V and J ends were trimmed by 6 bases and 7 bases, with 12 bases remaining between them. The CDR3 is 12 amino acids. The V gene's germline CDR1 is SNHLY and CDR2 FYNNEI. Here the CDR3 DNA reads TGTGCCAGCAGATCGAGGGGCCATGAAGCTTTCTTT. Translated: CASRSRGHEAFF.

This clonotype was seen once. The CDR3 coding sequence is TGTGCCACCCAGGGATACTTCTATGGCTACACCTTC. Translating it yields CATQGYFYGYTF. The V call is TRBV10-3, the J call TRBJ1-2; a possible D gene is TRBD1 (5 bases). V was shortened by 10 bases and J by 4 bases, with 13 bases between the two germline ends. The germline CDR1 and CDR2 sequences are ENHRY and SYGVKD. This CDR3 spans 12 amino acids.